The next 10 T cell receptor beta chains were all read from a single sample in a study of blood T cell repertoires in COVID-19. Measured with immunoSEQ multiplex PCR; TCRdb has only the in-frame clones, and not every one. The profile shows about 68,000 clones, 91% of them singletons. The sample was peripheral blood. These receptor sequences come from a man aged 40-49 years with COVID-19, enrolled during active disease.

The rearrangement joins TRBV18 to TRBJ1-4; possibly TRBD1 for D (5 bases). Trimming removed 1 base at V and 1 base at J, with 7 bases between. Germline-derived CDR1 and CDR2 are KGHSH and LQKENI. The CDR3 contains 15 residues. The CDR3 here is CASSPQTETNEKLFF. The DNA for the CDR3 is TGTGCCAGCTCACCACAGACAGAAACTAATGAAAAACTGTTTTTT.

The rearrangement links TRBV5-4 to TRBJ2-5; tentative D call: TRBD1 (5 bases). The V end lost 0 bases, the J end lost 5 bases, and 14 bases lay between the germline ends. This CDR3 contains 15 residues. Germline loops: CDR1 SGHNT, CDR2 YYREEE (reference sequence). In nucleotides, the CDR3 is TGTGCCAGCAGCTTGGGGGCAGGGTTTGGGGAGACCCAGTACTTC. Translating it yields CASSLGAGFGETQYF.

The rearrangement uses TRBV4-1 and TRBJ1-4; 9 bases are shared with TRBD1. The J segment lost 8 bases and the V segment lost 1 base, leaving 11 bases of the junction unmatched. Germline values: CDR1 MGHRA, CDR2 YSYEKL. CDR3 length: 17 residues. For the CDR3, the DNA is TGCGCCAGCAGCCAAGCGACCCCGGGACAGGGCTTGGAAAAACTGTTTTTT. It translates to CASSQATPGQGLEKLFF.

The genes are TRBV5-1 and TRBJ1-6; D is ambiguous. This CDR3 is 15 amino acids long. Germline values: CDR1 SGHRS, CDR2 YFSETQ. Trimming cost V 0 bases and J 9 bases, with 13 bases left between them. CDR3 nucleotide sequence: TGCGCCAGCAGCTTGGCCACCACCAGTGGTTCACCCCTCCACTTT. It encodes CASSLATTSGSPLHF.

The V and J genes are TRBV6-2 or TRBV6-3 and TRBJ1-4, with D hard to call. V was cut by 2 bases and J by 0 bases, with 7 bases left in between. This CDR3 is 15 amino acids long. Germline V lookup: CDR1 MNHEY, CDR2 SVGEGT. CDR3 in amino acids: CASSYGGATNEKLFF. In DNA form, the CDR3 reads TGTGCCAGCAGTTACGGCGGAGCAACTAATGAAAAACTGTTTTTT.

The CDR3 protein is CASSSGLGNYGYTF. CDR3 sequence (DNA): TGTGCCAGCAGCTCAGGGCTCGGTAACTATGGCTACACCTTC. The genes are TRBV7-6 and TRBJ1-2; TRBD1 is a possible D gene (5 bases). This CDR3 has 14 residues. The V end was cut by 4 bases, the J end by 1 base, with 10 bases between. The germline gives CDR1 SGHVS, CDR2 FNYEAQ. The entire variable domain, with the rest obtained from reference TRBV7-6 and TRBJ1-2, is as follows: GAGVSQSPRYKVTKRGQDVALRCDPISGHVSLYWYRQALGQGPEFLTYFNYEAQQDKSGLPNDRFSAERPEGSISTLTIQRTEQRDSAMYRCASSSGLGNYGYTFGSGTRLTVV.

This rearrangement joins TRBV4-1 to TRBJ1-2; D ambiguous. Per germline, CDR1 MGHRA and CDR2 YSYEKL. The CDR3 sequence is 13 residues long. V lost 0 bases and J 5 bases, leaving 7 bases between the germline ends. The CDR3 reads CASSQEFTYGYTF. CDR3 DNA: TGCGCCAGCAGCCAAGAGTTTACTTATGGCTACACCTTC.

The chain has TRBV5-1 and TRBJ1-1; 7 nucleotides line up with TRBD1. J lost 1 base, V lost 4 bases, and 4 bases had no gene match. The CDR3 sequence is 14 residues long. Germline CDR1 reads SGHRS; CDR2 reads YFSETQ. The CDR3 here is CASSGGTENTEAFF. CDR3 bases: TGCGCCAGCAGCGGCGGGACAGAGAACACTGAAGCTTTCTTT.

The chain couples TRBV5-4 to TRBJ2-3; D gene unclear. Trimming took 3 bases from V and 6 from J, leaving 14 bases between them. Germline values: CDR1 SGHNT, CDR2 YYREEE (reference sequence). There are 14 residues in the CDR3. The CDR3 nucleotides read TGTGCCAGCAGCTCCACCGGGTCCCGGGATACGCAGTATTTT. This encodes CASSSTGSRDTQYF.

This chain uses TRBV2 with TRBJ2-5; 9 bases are a match to TRBD2. The CDR3 consists of 18 residues. V lost 4 bases and J lost 0; bases outside the gene matches: 12. Germline CDR1 SNHLY, CDR2 FYNNEI. The CDR3 sequence: CASSVSKIAGVHQETQYF. CDR3 bases: TGTGCCAGCAGTGTATCAAAAATAGCGGGGGTGCACCAAGAGACCCAGTACTTC.